One and the same sample provided the 14 T cell receptor beta chains below, sequenced in a study of cytomegalovirus exposure and HLA in healthy donors. The PCR employed 60 Vbeta primers together with 13 Jbeta primers. Here immunoSEQ multiplex PCR was the method, and the copy in TCRdb shows in-frame clones only, minus some. The table lists approximately 110,000 clones. Specimen: PBMCs. All receptors derive from a man aged 18 to 35 in good health and CMV-seronegative.

V usage is TRBV2 and J usage is TRBJ1-5, with 12 nucleotides matching TRBD1. The CDR3 covers 16 residues. Trimming cost V 6 bases and J 6 bases; bases outside gene matches: 9. In germline, CDR1 is SNHLY, CDR2 FYNNEI. In DNA form, the CDR3 reads TGTGCCAGCAGGGGTGGGACAGGGGGCACGAGTCAGCCCCAGCATTTT. Residues: CASRGGTGGTSQPQHF.

This chain links TRBV7-9 with TRBJ2-5; a possible D gene is TRBD1 (6 bases). Germline CDR1 and CDR2: SEHNR and FQNEAQ (reference sequence). The CDR3 spans 14 residues. The V end lost 7 bases, the J end lost 0 bases, and 12 bases lay between the germline ends. The CDR3 spells CASTDSEYQETQYF. The CDR3 nucleotides are TGTGCCAGCACGGACAGCGAGTACCAAGAGACCCAGTACTTC.

J is TRBJ1-3 and V is TRBV7-2; 10 positions agree with TRBD1. There are 15 residues in the CDR3. With V trimmed by 5 bases and J by 3 bases, 4 bases remained unmatched. Per germline, CDR1 SGHTA and CDR2 FQGNSA. The DNA for the CDR3 is TGTGCCAGCAGCCCGTGGGACAGGGGTGGAAACACCATATATTTT. Protein product: CASSPWDRGGNTIYF. Complete variable domain (other parts from reference TRBV7-2 and TRBJ1-3): GAGVSQSPSNKVTEKGKDVELRCDPISGHTALYWYRQSLGQGLEFLIYFQGNSAPDKSGLPSDRFSAERTGGSVSTLTIQRTQQEDSAVYLCASSPWDRGGNTIYFGEGSWLTVV.

The chain has TRBV5-6 and TRBJ1-6; TRBD1 is a possible D gene (5 bases). V was pared by 0 bases and J by 15 bases, with 13 bases between. The CDR3 covers 13 residues. Germline CDR1 SGHDT, CDR2 YYEEEE. In nucleotides, the CDR3 is TGTGCCAGCAGCTTGGGGCGGGGCGACTTCCTCCACTTT. This translates into CASSLGRGDFLHF.

This chain connects TRBV6-1 to TRBJ2-4; 8 bases fit TRBD2. The germline V gene has CDR1 MNHNS and CDR2 SASEGT. V was clipped by 7 bases and J by 6 bases; unmatched bases: 5. This CDR3 comprises 13 residues. The CDR3 DNA sequence: TGTGCCAGCACCTTAGCGGGACCAAACATTCAGTACTTC. Protein sequence: CASTLAGPNIQYF.

This rearrangement joins TRBV15 to TRBJ2-5; 11 bases align to TRBD2. Matching the DNA end better, TRBJ2-7 makes the J call doubtful. CDR1 is LNHNV, CDR2 YYDKDF, per germline (reference sequence). The length of the CDR3 is 15 residues. The chain's CDR3 is CATSRSSGGFYEQYF. CDR3 sequence (DNA): TGTGCCACCAGCAGATCTAGCGGGGGGTTCTACGAGCAGTACTTC.

CDR3: CASSIGLAAAPNTGELFF. CDR3 DNA sequence: TGTGCCAGCAGCATCGGACTAGCGGCCGCTCCGAACACCGGGGAGCTGTTTTTT. V usage is TRBV5-6 and J usage is TRBJ2-2, with TRBD2 matching 10 bases. The CDR3 is 18 amino acids. V shed 4 bases, J shed 0 bases, and the junction held 9 bases outside the gene matches. Germline loops: CDR1 SGHDT, CDR2 YYEEEE. Variable domain in full (rest from reference TRBV5-6 and TRBJ2-2): DAGVTQSPTHLIKTRGQQVTLRCSPKSGHDTVSWYQQALGQGPQFIFQYYEEEERQRGNFPDRFSGHQFPNYSSELNVNALLLGDSALYLCASSIGLAAAPNTGELFFGEGSRLTVL.

The chain is built from TRBV4-1 and TRBJ2-7; D unresolved. Trimming took 1 base from V and 7 from J, leaving 20 bases between them. CDR3 size: 16 residues. Per the germline V gene, CDR1 is MGHRA and CDR2 is YSYEKL. The CDR3 DNA is TGCGCCAGCAGCCAAGGCGGCGAGATTACGGTCGGAGAGCAGTACTTC. Translated, it gives CASSQGGEITVGEQYF.

The chain joins TRBV6-6 to TRBJ1-1; TRBD1 matches 10 bases. The germline V gene encodes CDR1 MNHNY and CDR2 SVGAGI (reference sequence). CDR3 length: 16 residues. Germline trimming cut 5 bases from V and 0 bases from J; bases unmatched to any gene: 6. For the CDR3, the DNA is TGTGCCAGCAGTAAGACAGGGGGCTCTATGAACACTGAAGCTTTCTTT. The encoded protein is CASSKTGGSMNTEAFF.

The rearrangement uses TRBV6-5 and TRBJ2-7, with D tentatively TRBD1 (5 bases). This CDR3 is built from 12 residues. The V gene lost 6 bases and the J gene lost 3 bases, with 9 bases spanning the gap. The germline gives CDR1 MNHEY, CDR2 SVGAGI. CDR3 bases: TGTGCCAGCAGCCCAGGGCTCTACGAGCAGTACTTC. This gives the protein CASSPGLYEQYF.

The chain joins TRBV15 to TRBJ1-5; D remains ambiguous. Germline CDR1 and CDR2: LNHNV and YYDKDF (reference sequence). V was clipped by 3 bases and J by 4 bases, with 4 bases between them. This CDR3 region has 12 residues. The CDR3 DNA reads as TGTGCCACCAGCAGTTCGAATCAGCCCCAGCATTTT. Translated, it gives CATSSSNQPQHF.

The chain links TRBV7-9 to TRBJ1-1, with D unclear. Trimming cost V 6 bases and J 0 bases, with 17 bases left between them. Germline values: CDR1 SEHNR, CDR2 FQNEAQ (reference sequence). The CDR3 loop spans 16 amino acids. CDR3 sequence (DNA): TGTGCCAGCAGAGTCGTACCCGGGGTTTTGAACACTGAAGCTTTCTTT. Protein product: CASRVVPGVLNTEAFF.

The chain uses TRBV9 and TRBJ2-5; D ambiguous. The J call may be mistaken, given a closer DNA end match to TRBJ2-7. Germline V gives CDR1 SGDLS, CDR2 YYNGEE. This CDR3 contains 14 residues. The CDR3: CASSPVGLPYEQYF. The CDR3 DNA is TGTGCCAGCAGCCCGGTCGGGTTGCCCTACGAGCAGTACTTC.

The chain couples TRBV5-4 to TRBJ2-3; 8 nucleotides match TRBD1. Germline CDR1 is SGHNT and CDR2 is YYREEE (reference sequence). The CDR3 covers 16 residues. The J segment lost 2 bases and the V segment lost 4 bases, leaving 9 bases of the junction unmatched. CDR3 region: CASSGGSGGVTDTQYF. The DNA for the CDR3 is TGTGCCAGCAGCGGAGGGTCAGGGGGCGTCACAGATACGCAGTATTTT.